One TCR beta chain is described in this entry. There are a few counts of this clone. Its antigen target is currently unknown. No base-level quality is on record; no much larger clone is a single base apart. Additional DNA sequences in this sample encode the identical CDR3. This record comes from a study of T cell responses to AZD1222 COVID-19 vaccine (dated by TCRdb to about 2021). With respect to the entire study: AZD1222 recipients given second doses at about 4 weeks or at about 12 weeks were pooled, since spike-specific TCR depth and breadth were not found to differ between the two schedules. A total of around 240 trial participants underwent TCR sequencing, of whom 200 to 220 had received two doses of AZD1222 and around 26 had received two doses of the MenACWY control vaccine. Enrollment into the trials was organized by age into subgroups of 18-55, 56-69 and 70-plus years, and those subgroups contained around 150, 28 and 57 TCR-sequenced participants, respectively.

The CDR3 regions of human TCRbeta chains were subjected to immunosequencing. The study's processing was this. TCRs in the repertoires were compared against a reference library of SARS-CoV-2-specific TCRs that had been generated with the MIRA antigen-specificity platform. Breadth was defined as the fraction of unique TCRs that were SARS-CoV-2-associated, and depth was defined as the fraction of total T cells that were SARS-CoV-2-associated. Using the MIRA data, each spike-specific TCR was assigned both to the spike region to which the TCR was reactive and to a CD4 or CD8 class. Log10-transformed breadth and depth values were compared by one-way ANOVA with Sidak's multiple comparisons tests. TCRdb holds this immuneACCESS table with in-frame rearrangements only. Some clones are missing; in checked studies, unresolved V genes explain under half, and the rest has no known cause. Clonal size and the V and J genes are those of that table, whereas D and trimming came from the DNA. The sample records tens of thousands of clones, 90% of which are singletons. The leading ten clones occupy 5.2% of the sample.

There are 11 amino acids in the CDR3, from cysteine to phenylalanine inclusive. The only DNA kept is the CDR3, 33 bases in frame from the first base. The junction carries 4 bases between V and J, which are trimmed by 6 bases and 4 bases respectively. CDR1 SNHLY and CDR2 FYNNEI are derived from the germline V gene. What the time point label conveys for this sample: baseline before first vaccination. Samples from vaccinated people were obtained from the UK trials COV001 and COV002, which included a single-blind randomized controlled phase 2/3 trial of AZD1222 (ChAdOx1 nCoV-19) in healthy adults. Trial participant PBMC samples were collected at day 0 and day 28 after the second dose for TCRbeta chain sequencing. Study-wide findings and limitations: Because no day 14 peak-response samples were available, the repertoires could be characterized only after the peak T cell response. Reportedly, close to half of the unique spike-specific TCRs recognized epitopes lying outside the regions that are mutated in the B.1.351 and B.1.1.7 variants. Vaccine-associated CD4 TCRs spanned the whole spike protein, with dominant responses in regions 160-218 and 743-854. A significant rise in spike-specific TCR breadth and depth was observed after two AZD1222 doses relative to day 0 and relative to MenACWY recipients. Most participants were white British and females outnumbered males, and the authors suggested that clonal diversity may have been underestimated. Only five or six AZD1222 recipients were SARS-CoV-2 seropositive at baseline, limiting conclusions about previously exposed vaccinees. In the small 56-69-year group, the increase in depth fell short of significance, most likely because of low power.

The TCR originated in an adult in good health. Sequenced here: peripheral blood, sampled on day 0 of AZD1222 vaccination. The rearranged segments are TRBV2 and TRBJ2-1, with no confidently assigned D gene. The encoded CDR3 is CASSPYNEQFF. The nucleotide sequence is TGTGCCAGCAGCCCTTACAATGAGCAGTTCTTC.